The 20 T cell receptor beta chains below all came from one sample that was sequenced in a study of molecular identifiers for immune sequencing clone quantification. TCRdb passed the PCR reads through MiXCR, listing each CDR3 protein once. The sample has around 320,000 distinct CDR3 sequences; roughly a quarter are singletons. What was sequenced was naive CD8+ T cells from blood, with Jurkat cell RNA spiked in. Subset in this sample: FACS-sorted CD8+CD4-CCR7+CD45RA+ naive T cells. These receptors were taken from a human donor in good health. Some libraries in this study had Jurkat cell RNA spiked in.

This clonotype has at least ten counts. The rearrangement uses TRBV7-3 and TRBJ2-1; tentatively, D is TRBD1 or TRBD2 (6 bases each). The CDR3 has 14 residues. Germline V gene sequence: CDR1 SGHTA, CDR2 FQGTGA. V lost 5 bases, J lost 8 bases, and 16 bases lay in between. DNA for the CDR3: TGTGCCAGCAGCCCCAGGGGTAGGGGGGATGAGCAGTTCTTC. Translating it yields CASSPRGRGDEQFF.

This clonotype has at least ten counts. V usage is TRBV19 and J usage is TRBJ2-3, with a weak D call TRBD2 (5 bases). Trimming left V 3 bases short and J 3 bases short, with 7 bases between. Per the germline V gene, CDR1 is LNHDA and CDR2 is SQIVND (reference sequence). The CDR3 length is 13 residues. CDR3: CASSMIATDTQYF. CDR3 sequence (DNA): TGTGCCAGTAGTATGATAGCGACAGATACGCAGTATTTT.

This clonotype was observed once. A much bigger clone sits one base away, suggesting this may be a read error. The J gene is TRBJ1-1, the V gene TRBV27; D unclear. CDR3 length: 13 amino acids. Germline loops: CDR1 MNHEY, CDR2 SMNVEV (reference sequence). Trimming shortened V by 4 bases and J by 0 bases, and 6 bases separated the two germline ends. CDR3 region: CASSSQMNTEAFF. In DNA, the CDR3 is TGTGCCAGCAGTTCTCAGATGAACACTGAAGCTTTCTTT.

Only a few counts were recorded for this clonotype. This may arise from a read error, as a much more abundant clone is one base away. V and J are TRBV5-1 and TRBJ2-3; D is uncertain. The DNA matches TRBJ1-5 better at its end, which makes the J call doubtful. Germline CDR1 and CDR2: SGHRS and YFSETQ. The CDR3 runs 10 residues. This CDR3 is CASSLYTQHF. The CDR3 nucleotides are TGCGCCAGCAGCTTGTATACGCAGCATTTT.

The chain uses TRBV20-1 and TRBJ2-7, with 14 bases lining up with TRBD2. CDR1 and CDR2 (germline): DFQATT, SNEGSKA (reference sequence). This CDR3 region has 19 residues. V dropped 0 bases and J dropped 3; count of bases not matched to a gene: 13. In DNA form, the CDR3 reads TGCAGTGCTAGAGATCCGACAGGACTAGCGGGGGGCCGCTTCTACGAGCAGTACTTC. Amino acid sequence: CSARDPTGLAGGRFYEQYF.

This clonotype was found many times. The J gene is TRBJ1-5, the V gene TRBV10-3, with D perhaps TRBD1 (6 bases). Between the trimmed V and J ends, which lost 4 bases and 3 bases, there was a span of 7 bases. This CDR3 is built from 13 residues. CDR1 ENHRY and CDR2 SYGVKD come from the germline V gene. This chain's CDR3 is CAISGDTNQPQHF. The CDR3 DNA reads TGTGCCATCAGTGGGGACACCAATCAGCCCCAGCATTTT.

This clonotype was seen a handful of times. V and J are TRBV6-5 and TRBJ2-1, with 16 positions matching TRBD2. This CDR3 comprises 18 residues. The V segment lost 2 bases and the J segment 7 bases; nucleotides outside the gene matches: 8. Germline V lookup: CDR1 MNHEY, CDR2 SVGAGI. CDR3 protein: CASSYGGTSGRDLNEQFF. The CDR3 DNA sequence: TGTGCCAGCAGTTACGGGGGGACTAGCGGGAGGGATCTGAATGAGCAGTTCTTC.

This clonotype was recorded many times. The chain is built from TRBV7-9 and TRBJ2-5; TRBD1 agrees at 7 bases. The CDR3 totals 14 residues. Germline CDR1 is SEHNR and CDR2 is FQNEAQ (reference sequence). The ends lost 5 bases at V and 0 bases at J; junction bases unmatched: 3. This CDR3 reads CASSQGTDQETQYF. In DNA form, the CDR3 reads TGTGCCAGCAGCCAAGGGACAGACCAAGAGACCCAGTACTTC.

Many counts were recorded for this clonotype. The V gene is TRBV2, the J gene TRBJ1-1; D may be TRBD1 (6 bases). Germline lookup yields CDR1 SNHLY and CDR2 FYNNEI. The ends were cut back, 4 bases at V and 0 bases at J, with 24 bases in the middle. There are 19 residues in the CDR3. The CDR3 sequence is CASSVPRGALTIMNTEAFF. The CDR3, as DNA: TGTGCCAGCAGTGTCCCCCGGGGGGCACTCACCATCATGAACACTGAAGCTTTCTTT.

The CDR3 DNA is TGTGCCAGTGGACGGTGGGTCACAGATACGCAGTATTTT. This codes for CASGRWVTDTQYF. J is TRBJ2-3 and V is TRBV19; D not resolved. The V and J ends lost 8 bases and 2 bases respectively, with 11 bases between them. The V gene's germline CDR1 is LNHDA and CDR2 SQIVND (reference sequence). The CDR3 covers 13 residues.

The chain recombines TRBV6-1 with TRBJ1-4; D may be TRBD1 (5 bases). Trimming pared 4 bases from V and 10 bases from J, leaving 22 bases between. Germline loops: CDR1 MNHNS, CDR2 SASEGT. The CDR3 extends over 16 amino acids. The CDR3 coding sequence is TGTGCCAGCAGTGGAAACAGGAACGAAGCCGATGTAAAACTGTTTTTT. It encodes CASSGNRNEADVKLFF.

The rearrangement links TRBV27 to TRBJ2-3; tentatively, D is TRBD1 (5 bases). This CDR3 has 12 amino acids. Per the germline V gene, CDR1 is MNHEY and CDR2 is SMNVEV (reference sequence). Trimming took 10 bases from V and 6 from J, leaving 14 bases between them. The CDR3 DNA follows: TGTGCCATGAAGTGGGGCCGGGATACGCAGTATTTT. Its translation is CAMKWGRDTQYF.

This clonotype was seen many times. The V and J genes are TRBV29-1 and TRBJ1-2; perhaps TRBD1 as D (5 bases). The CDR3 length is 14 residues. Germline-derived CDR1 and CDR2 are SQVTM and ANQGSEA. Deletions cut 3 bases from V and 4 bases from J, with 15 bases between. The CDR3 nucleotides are TGCAGCGTTGAGGCCAAGGGGCGCTTCTATGGCTACACCTTC. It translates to CSVEAKGRFYGYTF.

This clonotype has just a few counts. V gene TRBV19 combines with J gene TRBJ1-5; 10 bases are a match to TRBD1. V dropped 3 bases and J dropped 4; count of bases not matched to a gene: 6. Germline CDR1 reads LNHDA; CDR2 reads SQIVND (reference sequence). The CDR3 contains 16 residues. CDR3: CASSIYGQGGNQPQHF. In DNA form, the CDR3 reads TGTGCCAGTAGTATTTACGGACAGGGGGGTAATCAGCCCCAGCATTTT.

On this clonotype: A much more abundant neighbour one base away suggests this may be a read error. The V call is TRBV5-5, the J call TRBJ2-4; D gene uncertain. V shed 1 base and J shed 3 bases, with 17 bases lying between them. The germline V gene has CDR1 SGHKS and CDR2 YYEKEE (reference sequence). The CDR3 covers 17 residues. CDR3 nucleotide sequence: TGTGCCAGCAGCTTGAATTCGGCTTCAGAGGTCAAAAACATTCAGTACTTC. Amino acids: CASSLNSASEVKNIQYF. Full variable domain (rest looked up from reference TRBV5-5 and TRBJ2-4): DAGVTQSPTHLIKTRGQQVTLRCSPISGHKSVSWYQQVLGQGPQFIFQYYEKEERGRGNFPDRFSARQFPNYSSELNVNALLLGDSALYLCASSLNSASEVKNIQYFGAGTRLSVL.

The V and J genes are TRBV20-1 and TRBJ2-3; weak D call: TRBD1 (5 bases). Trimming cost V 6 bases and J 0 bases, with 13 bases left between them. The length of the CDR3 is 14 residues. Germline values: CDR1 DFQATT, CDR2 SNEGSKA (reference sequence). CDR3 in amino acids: CSADVRTSTDTQYF. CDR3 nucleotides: TGCAGTGCGGACGTCAGGACAAGCACAGATACGCAGTATTTT.

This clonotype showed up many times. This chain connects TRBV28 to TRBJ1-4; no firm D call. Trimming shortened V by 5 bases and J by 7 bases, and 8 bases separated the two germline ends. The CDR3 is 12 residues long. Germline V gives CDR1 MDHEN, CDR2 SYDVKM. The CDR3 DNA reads TGTGCCAGCAGTCCCTCACGTGAAAAACTGTTTTTT. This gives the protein CASSPSREKLFF.

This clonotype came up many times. Here the CDR3 DNA reads TGTGCCAGCAGGAAAATGCCGGGACAGGGGATCAGCGGGGGATTCTACAATGAGCAGTTCTTC. It specifies CASRKMPGQGISGGFYNEQFF. The chain employs TRBV6-5 and TRBJ2-1; 10 positions agree with TRBD1. V lost 6 bases to trimming and J lost 3 bases; unmatched junction nucleotides: 23. Germline V gene sequence: CDR1 MNHEY, CDR2 SVGAGI. The CDR3 has 21 residues.

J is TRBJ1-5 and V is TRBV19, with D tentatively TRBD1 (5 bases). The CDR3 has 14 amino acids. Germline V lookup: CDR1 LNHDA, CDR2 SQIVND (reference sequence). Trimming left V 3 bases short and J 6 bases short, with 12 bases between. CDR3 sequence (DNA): TGTGCCAGTAGTATTCAGGGATCCCGTCAGCCCCAGCATTTT. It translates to CASSIQGSRQPQHF.

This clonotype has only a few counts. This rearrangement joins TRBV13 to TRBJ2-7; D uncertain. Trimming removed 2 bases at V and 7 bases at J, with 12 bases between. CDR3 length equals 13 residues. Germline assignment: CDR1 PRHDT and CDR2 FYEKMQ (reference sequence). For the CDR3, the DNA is TGTGCCAGCAGCTTAATTGCGCGTGGGGAGCAGTACTTC. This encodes CASSLIARGEQYF. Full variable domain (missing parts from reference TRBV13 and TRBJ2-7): AAGVIQSPRHLIKEKRETATLKCYPIPRHDTVYWYQQGPGQDPQFLISFYEKMQSDKGSIPDRFSAQQFSDYHSELNMSSLELGDSALYFCASSLIARGEQYFGPGTRLTVT.